This entry lists 13 T cell receptor beta chains sequenced from one sample in a study of cytomegalovirus exposure and HLA in healthy donors. The primer mix had 60 Vbeta and 13 Jbeta primers. Some clones are missing from TCRdb's copy, which holds only in-frame ones; the method was immunoSEQ multiplex PCR. The sample has 150,000 to 200,000 clones; roughly four fifths are singletons. The sequencing sample was made of PBMCs. These receptors all come from a woman aged 35 to 49 in good health and CMV-seronegative.

This clone was observed a handful of times. The genes are TRBV5-1 and TRBJ2-6, with TRBD1 matching over 12 bases. This CDR3 region has 18 residues. Germline values: CDR1 SGHRS, CDR2 YFSETQ. V gave up 6 bases and J gave up 3 bases; unmatched junction bases: 10. This CDR3 reads CASTRGDRGLGGANVLTF. DNA of the CDR3: TGCGCCAGCACCCGGGGGGACAGGGGGCTTGGTGGGGCCAACGTCCTGACTTTC.

The genes are TRBV6-4 and TRBJ1-2; D not certain. There are 14 residues in the CDR3. Looked up from germline, CDR1 is MRHNA and CDR2 is SNTAGT. With 0 bases removed from V and 7 bases from J, the gap between germline ends came to 12 bases. The CDR3, as DNA: TGTGCCAGCAGTGACTCGATGGGCACTCGTGGCTACACCTTC. The encoded protein is CASSDSMGTRGYTF.

The chain uses TRBV11-2 and TRBJ1-2; D remains ambiguous. The CDR3 has 13 amino acids. Trimming shortened V by 0 bases and J by 8 bases, and 10 bases separated the two germline ends. The germline gives CDR1 SGHAT, CDR2 FQNNGV. The CDR3 loop reads CASSLDWASGYTF. CDR3 coding DNA: TGTGCCAGCAGCTTAGACTGGGCCTCGGGCTACACCTTC.

This clone was seen a single time. The chain couples TRBV9 to TRBJ1-4; 7 bases fit TRBD1. With V trimmed by 2 bases and J by 5 bases, 3 bases remained unmatched. The CDR3 consists of 14 residues. CDR1 and CDR2 (germline): SGDLS, YYNGEE. CDR3 nucleotides: TGTGCCAGCAGCGTGACAGGGATAAATGAAAAACTGTTTTTT. This gives the protein CASSVTGINEKLFF.

This clone was counted between two and nine times. The rearrangement links TRBV6-1 to TRBJ2-1; D is undetermined. Germline V gene data show CDR1 as MNHNS and CDR2 as SASEGT. Between the trimmed V and J ends, which lost 7 bases and 15 bases, there was a span of 28 bases. This CDR3 is 15 amino acids long. Here the CDR3 DNA reads TGTGCCAGCACCTACGAGACTTTTCAGTATGGTAGGCGGTTCTTC. It specifies CASTYETFQYGRRFF.

This clone was seen more than once but under ten times. The chain uses TRBV5-8 and TRBJ2-1; 7 nucleotides agree with TRBD2. Germline lookup yields CDR1 SGHTS and CDR2 YDEGEE. The CDR3 runs 14 residues. Trimming at V came to 5 bases and at J to 5 bases, leaving 7 bases not matched to a gene. This CDR3 reads CASSWGTSDNEQFF. The CDR3 nucleotides are TGTGCCAGCAGTTGGGGTACTAGCGACAATGAGCAGTTCTTC.

The genes are TRBV2 and TRBJ2-5, with D possibly being TRBD2 (5 bases). The CDR3 is 13 amino acids. CDR1 SNHLY and CDR2 FYNNEI come from the germline V gene. V shed 8 bases and J shed 2 bases, with 12 bases lying between them. The CDR3 nucleotides read TGTGCCAGCGCCAGAGGGCGGCAAGAGACCCAGTACTTC. It is translated as CASARGRQETQYF.

The rearrangement joins TRBV6-5 to TRBJ2-7; TRBD2 agrees at 7 bases. Germline-derived CDR1 and CDR2 are MNHEY and SVGAGI. Trimming removed 2 bases from V and 3 bases from J; junction bases left unmatched: 1. This CDR3 spans 13 amino acids. The CDR3 here is CASSYKRGYEQYF. The CDR3, as DNA: TGTGCCAGCAGTTACAAGCGGGGCTACGAGCAGTACTTC.

This clone was observed once. This chain uses TRBV12-5 with TRBJ1-4, with D possibly TRBD1 on 5 matching bases. Trimming left V 8 bases short and J 11 bases short, with 18 bases between. Germline values: CDR1 LGHNT, CDR2 FRNRAP. The CDR3 consists of 13 residues. The CDR3 here is CASWGEGPQKLFF. CDR3 DNA sequence: TGTGCTAGTTGGGGGGAAGGTCCTCAGAAACTGTTTTTT.

The V call is TRBV11-3, the J call TRBJ2-1; D possibly corresponds to TRBD1 (5 bases). Trimming pared 2 bases from V and 8 bases from J, leaving 13 bases between. The germline CDR1 and CDR2 sequences are SGHNT and YENEEA. CDR3 length equals 14 residues. CDR3 in amino acids: CASSLRGHGYEQFF. In DNA, the CDR3 is TGTGCCAGCAGCTTAAGGGGTCATGGGTATGAGCAGTTCTTC.

This clone was recorded a few times. The V gene is TRBV19, the J gene TRBJ1-4, with 7 positions matching TRBD1. This CDR3 spans 15 amino acids. Germline values: CDR1 LNHDA, CDR2 SQIVND (reference sequence). V shed 7 bases, J shed 8 bases, and the junction held 13 bases outside the gene matches. Here the CDR3 reads CASNLRQGLGEKLFF. For the CDR3, the DNA is TGTGCCAGTAACTTACGACAGGGTTTGGGAGAAAAACTGTTTTTT.

This chain links TRBV11-3 with TRBJ2-7; perhaps TRBD1 as D (5 bases). V lost 3 bases to trimming and J lost 1 base, with 10 bases between them. Looked up from germline, CDR1 is SGHNT and CDR2 is YENEEA. This CDR3 is built from 14 residues. In nucleotides, the CDR3 is TGTGCCAGCAGCTTGACGGACACTTCCTACGAGCAGTACTTC. Protein sequence: CASSLTDTSYEQYF.

The V and J genes are TRBV2 and TRBJ2-3; 12 bases match TRBD2. Germline-derived CDR1 and CDR2 are SNHLY and FYNNEI. Germline trimming cut 6 bases from V and 5 bases from J; bases unmatched to any gene: 6. The CDR3 covers 15 residues. CDR3 nucleotides: TGTGCCAGCAGGACGACTAGCGGGAGCCAAGATACGCAGTATTTT. It translates to CASRTTSGSQDTQYF.